The next 11 T cell receptor beta chains were all read from a single sample in a study of blood T cell repertoires in COVID-19. TCRdb keeps only in-frame clones here, not all; method: immunoSEQ multiplex PCR. The sample has 20,000 or so clones; more than 70% are singletons. Sequenced: peripheral blood. Source of these receptors: a man aged 35-49 years with acute or convalescent COVID-19.

The chain joins TRBV29-1 to TRBJ1-3; 8 bases are shared with TRBD1. V shed 5 bases and J 2 bases; nucleotides not matched to a gene: 8. This CDR3 is 15 amino acids long. CDR1 is SQVTM and CDR2 is ANQGSEA in the germline V gene. As DNA, the CDR3 is TGCAGCGTTTTTCCTCTGGACAGGGCTGGAAACACCATATATTTT. This sequence encodes CSVFPLDRAGNTIYF.

In this sample, this clone turned up once. The chain has TRBV11-1 and TRBJ1-4, with a tentative D call TRBD1 (5 bases). This CDR3 has 15 amino acids. Germline values: CDR1 SGHAT, CDR2 FQDESV (reference sequence). V was shortened by 1 base and J by 4 bases, with 10 bases between the two germline ends. DNA for the CDR3: TGTGCCAGCAGCTTAGGTGACAGAAATAATGAAAAACTGTTTTTT. Its protein is CASSLGDRNNEKLFF.

The chain employs TRBV5-8 and TRBJ1-5; TRBD1 matches 7 bases. J gave up 0 bases and V 5 bases, and 11 bases lay outside the gene matches. The germline CDR1 and CDR2 sequences are SGHTS and YDEGEE. There are 17 residues in the CDR3. The CDR3: CASSYTDRVLSNQPQHF. DNA for the CDR3: TGTGCCAGCAGTTATACTGACAGGGTCCTTAGCAATCAGCCCCAGCATTTT.

This clone has only a few counts. The chain links TRBV5-1 to TRBJ1-3, with D uncertain. The ends were cut back, 0 bases at V and 0 bases at J, with 13 bases in the middle. CDR3 size: 17 residues. Per the germline V gene, CDR1 is SGHRS and CDR2 is YFSETQ. DNA of the CDR3: TGCGCCAGCAGCTTGGTTTTGGGCAGTGTCTCTGGAAACACCATATATTTT. Protein sequence: CASSLVLGSVSGNTIYF.

This sequence joins TRBV5-1 and TRBJ2-2, with 11 bases aligning to TRBD2. This CDR3 has 17 amino acids. V trimming: 0 bases; J trimming: 5 bases; junction bases outside the gene matches: 6. CDR1 is SGHRS and CDR2 is YFSETQ in the germline V gene. CDR3 loop: CASSLAKTSGSTGELFF. DNA of the CDR3: TGCGCCAGCAGCTTGGCTAAAACTAGCGGGAGTACCGGGGAGCTGTTTTTT. The complete variable domain, with remaining parts taken from reference TRBV5-1 and TRBJ2-2, reads KAGVTQTPRYLIKTRGQQVTLSCSPISGHRSVSWYQQTPGQGLQFLFEYFSETQRNKGNFPGRFSGRQFSNSRSEMNVSTLELGDSALYLCASSLAKTSGSTGELFFGEGSRLTVL.

V gene TRBV5-5 combines with J gene TRBJ1-5; 7 nucleotides match TRBD1. Germline assignment: CDR1 SGHKS and CDR2 YYEKEE (reference sequence). J was trimmed by 4 bases and V by 0 bases; bases with no gene match: 7. CDR3 length equals 16 residues. The CDR3 sequence is CASSLAAGGSNQPQHF. The CDR3 DNA is TGTGCCAGCAGCTTGGCCGCAGGGGGAAGTAATCAGCCCCAGCATTTT.

In this sample, this clone turned up once. The gene calls are TRBV18 and TRBJ2-1; 13 positions agree with TRBD2. V trimming: 3 bases; J trimming: 6 bases; junction bases outside the gene matches: 2. Germline V gene sequence: CDR1 KGHSH, CDR2 LQKENI. The CDR3 totals 15 residues. CDR3 sequence: CASSPRTSGSNEQFF. The CDR3 DNA is TGTGCCAGCTCACCTAGGACTAGCGGGAGCAATGAGCAGTTCTTC.

The chain uses TRBV18 and TRBJ1-5; 11 bases map to TRBD1. Trimming took 5 bases from V and 0 from J; bases not matched to a gene: 6. CDR1 and CDR2 from the germline V gene are KGHSH and LQKENI. CDR3 length: 17 amino acids. CDR3 sequence: CASSEGQGVRSNQPQHF. CDR3 bases: TGTGCCAGCTCAGAGGGACAGGGGGTACGTAGCAATCAGCCCCAGCATTTT.

This rearrangement joins TRBV3-1 (or the pseudogene TRBV3-2) to TRBJ1-2; TRBD1 might be the D (5 bases). V was trimmed by 3 bases and J by 0 bases, leaving 14 bases between them. Germline V lookup: CDR1 LGHDT, CDR2 YNNKEL (reference sequence). The CDR3 totals 16 residues. CDR3 nucleotide sequence: TGTGCCAGCAGCCAGGGGGGAGGGAGAGCTAACTATGGCTACACCTTC. Its protein product is CASSQGGGRANYGYTF.

This chain uses TRBV6-5 with TRBJ1-6; 10 bases are shared with TRBD1. The germline V gene has CDR1 MNHEY and CDR2 SVGAGI. The CDR3 consists of 16 residues. V lost 2 bases to trimming and J lost 8 bases; unmatched junction nucleotides: 6. The CDR3 nucleotides are TGTGCCAGCAGTTACCCAGTGGGACAGGGGTATTCACCCCTCCACTTT. Translation: CASSYPVGQGYSPLHF.

The CDR3 sequence: CASSEGQIRNQPQHF. In DNA, the CDR3 is TGTGCCAGCAGTGAAGGTCAGATCAGAAATCAGCCCCAGCATTTT. The chain is built from TRBV2 and TRBJ1-5; D gene unclear. Trimming stripped 1 base from V and 4 bases from J, with 11 bases between. The CDR3 runs to 15 residues. Germline V gives CDR1 SNHLY, CDR2 FYNNEI.